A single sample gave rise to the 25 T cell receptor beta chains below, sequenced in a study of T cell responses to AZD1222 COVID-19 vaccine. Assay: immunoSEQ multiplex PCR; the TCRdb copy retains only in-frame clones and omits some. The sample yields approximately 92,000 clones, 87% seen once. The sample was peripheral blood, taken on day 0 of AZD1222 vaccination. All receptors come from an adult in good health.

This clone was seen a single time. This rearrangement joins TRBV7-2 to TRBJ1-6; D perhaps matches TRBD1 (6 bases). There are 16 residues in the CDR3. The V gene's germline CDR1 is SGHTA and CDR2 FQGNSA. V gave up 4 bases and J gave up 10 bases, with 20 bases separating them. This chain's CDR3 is CASSSRSQGKTSPLHF. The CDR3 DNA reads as TGTGCCAGCAGCTCAAGATCCCAGGGGAAAACCTCACCCCTCCACTTT. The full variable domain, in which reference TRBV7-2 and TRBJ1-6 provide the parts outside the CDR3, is GAGVSQSPSNKVTEKGKDVELRCDPISGHTALYWYRQSLGQGLEFLIYFQGNSAPDKSGLPSDRFSAERTGGSVSTLTIQRTQQEDSAVYLCASSSRSQGKTSPLHFGNGTRLTVT.

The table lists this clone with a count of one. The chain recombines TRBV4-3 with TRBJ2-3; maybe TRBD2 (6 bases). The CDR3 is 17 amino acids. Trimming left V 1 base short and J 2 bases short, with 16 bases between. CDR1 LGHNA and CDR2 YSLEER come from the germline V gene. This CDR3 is CASSQGPGVAVTDTQYF. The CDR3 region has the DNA TGCGCCAGCAGCCAAGGTCCGGGGGTAGCGGTCACAGATACGCAGTATTTT.

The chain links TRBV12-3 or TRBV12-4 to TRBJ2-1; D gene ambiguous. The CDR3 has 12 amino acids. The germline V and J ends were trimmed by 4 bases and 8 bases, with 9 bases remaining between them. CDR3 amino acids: CASSWLLDEQFF. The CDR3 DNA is TGTGCCAGCAGTTGGCTTCTGGATGAGCAGTTCTTC.

CDR3 coding DNA: TGCAGCGCCATATTTCCCCCGACGGGAGGGTACAATGAGCAGTTCTTC. It translates to CSAIFPPTGGYNEQFF. J is TRBJ2-1 and V is TRBV29-1; 8 bases are shared with TRBD2. Looked up from germline, CDR1 is SQVTM and CDR2 is ANQGSEA. This CDR3 region has 16 residues. The junction had 15 bases not matched to a gene; V was cut back by 7 bases and J by 4 bases.

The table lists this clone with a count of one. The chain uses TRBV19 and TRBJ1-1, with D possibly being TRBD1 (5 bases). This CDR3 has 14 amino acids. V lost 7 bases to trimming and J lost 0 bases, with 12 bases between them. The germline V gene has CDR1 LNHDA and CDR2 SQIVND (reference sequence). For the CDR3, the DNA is TGTGCCAGTAACCCGGGACTAATGAACACTGAAGCTTTCTTT. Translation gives CASNPGLMNTEAFF.

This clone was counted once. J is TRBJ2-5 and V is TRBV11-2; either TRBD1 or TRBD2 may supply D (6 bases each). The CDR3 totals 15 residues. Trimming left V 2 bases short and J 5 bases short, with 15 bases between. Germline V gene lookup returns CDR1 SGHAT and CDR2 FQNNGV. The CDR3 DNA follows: TGTGCCAGCAGCTTACTGGTGGGGGGCGATGAGACCCAGTACTTC. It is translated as CASSLLVGGDETQYF.

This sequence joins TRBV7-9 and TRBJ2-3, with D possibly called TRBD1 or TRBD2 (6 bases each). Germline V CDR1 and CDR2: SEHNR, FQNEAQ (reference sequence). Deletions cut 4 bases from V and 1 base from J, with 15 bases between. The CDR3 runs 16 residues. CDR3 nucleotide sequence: TGTGCCAGCAGCTCGTACAGGGACTCAGGCACAGATACGCAGTATTTT. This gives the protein CASSSYRDSGTDTQYF. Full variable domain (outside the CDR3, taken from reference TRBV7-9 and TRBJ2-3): DTGVSQNPRHKITKRGQNVTFRCDPISEHNRLYWYRQTLGQGPEFLTYFQNEAQLEKSRLLSDRFSAERPKGSFSTLEIQRTEQGDSAMYLCASSSYRDSGTDTQYFGPGTRLTVL.

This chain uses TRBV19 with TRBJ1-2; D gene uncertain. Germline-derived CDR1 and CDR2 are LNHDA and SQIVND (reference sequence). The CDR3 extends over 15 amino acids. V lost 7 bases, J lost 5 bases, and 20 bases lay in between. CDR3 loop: CASKFEAGSFYGYTF. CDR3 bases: TGTGCCAGTAAGTTTGAGGCCGGATCTTTTTATGGCTACACCTTC.

In DNA form, the CDR3 reads TGTGCCAGTAGTAGCCCGACAGGGACCCTCTACGAGCAGTACTTC. Protein: CASSSPTGTLYEQYF. This chain links TRBV19 with TRBJ2-7; 7 bases map to TRBD1. V was clipped by 4 bases and J by 3 bases; unmatched bases: 9. The V gene's germline CDR1 is LNHDA and CDR2 SQIVND (reference sequence). This CDR3 has 15 residues.

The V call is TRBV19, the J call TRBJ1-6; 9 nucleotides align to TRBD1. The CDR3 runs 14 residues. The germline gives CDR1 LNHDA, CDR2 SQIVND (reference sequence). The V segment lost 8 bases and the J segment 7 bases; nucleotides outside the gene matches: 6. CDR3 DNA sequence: TGTGCCAGTTCCCCGGGACAGGGCAATTCACCCCTCCACTTT. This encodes CASSPGQGNSPLHF. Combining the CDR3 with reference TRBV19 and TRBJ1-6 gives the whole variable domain DGGITQSPKYLFRKEGQNVTLSCEQNLNHDAMYWYRQDPGQGLRLIYYSQIVNDFQKGDIAEGYSVSREKKESFPLTVTSAQKNPTAFYLCASSPGQGNSPLHFGNGTRLTVT.

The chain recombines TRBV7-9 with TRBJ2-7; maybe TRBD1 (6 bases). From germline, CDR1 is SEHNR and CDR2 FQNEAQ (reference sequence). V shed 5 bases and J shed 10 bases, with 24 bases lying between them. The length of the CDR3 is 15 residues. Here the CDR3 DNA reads TGTGCCAGCAGCCCCGAGTCGGGACAAGGCTATCAACAGTACGTC. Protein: CASSPESGQGYQQYV.

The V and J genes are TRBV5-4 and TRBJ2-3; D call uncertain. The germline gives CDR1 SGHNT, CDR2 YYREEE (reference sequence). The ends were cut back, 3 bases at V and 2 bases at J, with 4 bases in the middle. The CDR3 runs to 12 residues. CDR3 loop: CASSSVTDTQYF. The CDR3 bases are TGTGCCAGCAGCTCCGTCACAGATACGCAGTATTTT.

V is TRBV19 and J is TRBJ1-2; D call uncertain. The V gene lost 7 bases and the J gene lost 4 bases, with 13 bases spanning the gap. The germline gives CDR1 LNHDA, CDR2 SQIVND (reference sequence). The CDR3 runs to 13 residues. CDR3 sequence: CASIADNGYGYTF. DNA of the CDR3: TGTGCCAGTATCGCTGACAACGGCTATGGCTACACCTTC. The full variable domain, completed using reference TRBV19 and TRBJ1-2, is DGGITQSPKYLFRKEGQNVTLSCEQNLNHDAMYWYRQDPGQGLRLIYYSQIVNDFQKGDIAEGYSVSREKKESFPLTVTSAQKNPTAFYLCASIADNGYGYTFGSGTRLTVV.

Here the CDR3 reads CSASVLGRAGEKLFF. The CDR3 DNA follows: TGCAGTGCTAGTGTTCTGGGCAGGGCGGGTGAAAAACTGTTTTTT. The rearrangement uses TRBV20-1 and TRBJ1-4; the D gene is possibly TRBD1 (5 bases). The CDR3 consists of 15 residues. V lost 3 bases and J 7 bases, leaving 18 bases between the germline ends. The germline CDR1 and CDR2 sequences are DFQATT and SNEGSKA (reference sequence).

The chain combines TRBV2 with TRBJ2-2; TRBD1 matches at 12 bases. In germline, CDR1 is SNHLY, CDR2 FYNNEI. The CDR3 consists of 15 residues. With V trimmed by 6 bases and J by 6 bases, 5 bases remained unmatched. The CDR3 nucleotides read TGTGCCAGCAGCAGGGACAGGGGGCGCCCCGGGGAGCTGTTTTTT. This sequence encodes CASSRDRGRPGELFF.

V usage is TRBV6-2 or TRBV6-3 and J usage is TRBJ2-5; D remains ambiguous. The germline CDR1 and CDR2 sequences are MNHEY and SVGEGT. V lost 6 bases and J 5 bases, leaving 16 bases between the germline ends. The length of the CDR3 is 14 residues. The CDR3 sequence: CASSHPWVAETQYF. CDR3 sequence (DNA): TGTGCCAGCAGCCACCCTTGGGTGGCGGAGACCCAGTACTTC.

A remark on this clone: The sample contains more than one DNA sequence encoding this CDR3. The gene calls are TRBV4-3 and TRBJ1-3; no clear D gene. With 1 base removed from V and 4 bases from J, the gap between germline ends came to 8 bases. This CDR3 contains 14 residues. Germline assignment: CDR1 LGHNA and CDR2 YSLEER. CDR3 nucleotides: TGCGCCAGCAGCCAAGTGGCAGGCGGAAACACCATATATTTT. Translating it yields CASSQVAGGNTIYF.

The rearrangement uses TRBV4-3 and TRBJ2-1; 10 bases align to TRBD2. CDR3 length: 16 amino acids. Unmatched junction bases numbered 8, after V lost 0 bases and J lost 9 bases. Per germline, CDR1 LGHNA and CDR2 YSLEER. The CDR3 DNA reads TGCGCCAGCAGCCAAGAAAGGTGGTTAGCGGGAGGTGAGCAGTTCTTC. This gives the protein CASSQERWLAGGEQFF.

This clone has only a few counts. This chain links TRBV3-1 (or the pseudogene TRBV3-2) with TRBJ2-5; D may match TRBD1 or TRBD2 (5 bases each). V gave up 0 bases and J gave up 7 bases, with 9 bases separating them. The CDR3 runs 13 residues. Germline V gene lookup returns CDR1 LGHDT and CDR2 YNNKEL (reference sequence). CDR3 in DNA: TGTGCCAGCAGCCAAGATATGAGGGGGACCCAGTACTTC. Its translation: CASSQDMRGTQYF.

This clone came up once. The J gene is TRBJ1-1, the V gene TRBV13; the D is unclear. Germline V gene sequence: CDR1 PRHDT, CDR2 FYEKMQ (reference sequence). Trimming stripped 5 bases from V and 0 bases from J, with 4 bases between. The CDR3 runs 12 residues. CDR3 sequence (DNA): TGTGCCAGCAGCGAGATGAACACTGAAGCTTTCTTT. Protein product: CASSEMNTEAFF.

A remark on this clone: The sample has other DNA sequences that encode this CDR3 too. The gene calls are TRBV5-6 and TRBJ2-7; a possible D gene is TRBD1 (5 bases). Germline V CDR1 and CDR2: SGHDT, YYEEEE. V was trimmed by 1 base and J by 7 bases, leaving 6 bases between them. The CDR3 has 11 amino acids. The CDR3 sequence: CASSLRGEQYF. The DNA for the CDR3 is TGTGCCAGCAGCTTGAGGGGAGAGCAGTACTTC.

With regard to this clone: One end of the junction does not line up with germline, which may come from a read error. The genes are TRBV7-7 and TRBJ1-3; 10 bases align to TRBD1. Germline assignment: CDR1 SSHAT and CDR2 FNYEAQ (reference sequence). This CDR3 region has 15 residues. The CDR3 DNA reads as TGTGCTAGCAGCTCCGGACAGGGGGCTGGAAACACCATATATTTT. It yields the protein CASSSGQGAGNTIYF.

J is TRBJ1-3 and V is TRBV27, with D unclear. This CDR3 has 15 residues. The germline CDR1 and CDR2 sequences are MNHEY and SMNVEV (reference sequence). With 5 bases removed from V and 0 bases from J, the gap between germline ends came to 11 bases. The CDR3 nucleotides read TGTGCCAGCAGTCAAACGGTATCCTCTGGAAACACCATATATTTT. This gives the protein CASSQTVSSGNTIYF.

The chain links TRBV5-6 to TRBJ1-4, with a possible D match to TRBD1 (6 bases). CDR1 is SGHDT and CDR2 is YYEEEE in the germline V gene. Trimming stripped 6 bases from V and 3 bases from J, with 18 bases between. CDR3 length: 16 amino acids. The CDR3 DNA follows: TGTGCCAGCACCGAAAGGGGGGCGACAGCTAATGAAAAACTGTTTTTT. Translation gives CASTERGATANEKLFF.

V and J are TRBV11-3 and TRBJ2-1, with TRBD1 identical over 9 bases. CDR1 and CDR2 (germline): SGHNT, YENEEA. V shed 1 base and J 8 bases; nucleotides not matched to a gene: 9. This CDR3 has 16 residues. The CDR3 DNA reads TGTGCCAGCAGCTTAGTAGGTGGGGACAGGGTCCATGAGCAGTTCTTC. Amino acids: CASSLVGGDRVHEQFF.